Shown below are 25 T cell receptor beta chains from a single sample sequenced in a study of radiotherapy plus CTLA-4 blockade in lung cancer. TCRdb's copy holds only in-frame clones and misses some; the assay was immunoSEQ multiplex PCR. The repertoire holds around 110,000 clones, about 84% seen once, with 2% to 3% in the top ten. This material consisted of peripheral blood, taken from a patient treated with radiotherapy plus ipilimumab. These receptors were collected from a human donor with non-small cell lung cancer that progressed on radiotherapy plus ipilimumab. Some clones in this sample may be carry-over from other donors' samples.

The chain has TRBV6-1 and TRBJ2-3; D might be TRBD1 (5 bases). The germline V gene encodes CDR1 MNHNS and CDR2 SASEGT. The V end lost 6 bases, the J end lost 4 bases, and 11 bases lay between the germline ends. This CDR3 has 13 residues. The CDR3 DNA reads TGTGCCAGCAGCGGTAGGGGTGCAGATACGCAGTATTTT. This gives the protein CASSGRGADTQYF.

There are a few counts of this clone. The gene calls are TRBV7-2 and TRBJ1-4, with D unresolved. V was cut by 1 base and J by 8 bases, with 14 bases left in between. Germline CDR1 is SGHTA and CDR2 is FQGNSA. The CDR3 is 15 amino acids. Here the CDR3 DNA reads TGTGCCAGCAGCTTAGTGGCAGGAACGGGCGAAAAACTGTTTTTT. Protein product: CASSLVAGTGEKLFF.

The rearrangement joins TRBV30 to TRBJ2-1, with 8 bases matching TRBD2. V lost 4 bases and J lost 8; bases outside the gene matches: 10. The germline gives CDR1 GTSNPN, CDR2 SVGIG (reference sequence). The CDR3 is made up of 14 amino acids. The CDR3 reads CAWTAGGAEDEQFF. The CDR3 DNA is TGTGCCTGGACGGCCGGGGGGGCCGAGGATGAGCAGTTCTTC.

The rearrangement links TRBV7-2 to TRBJ2-2, with D possibly TRBD1 on 5 matching bases. With 5 bases removed from V and 2 bases from J, the gap between germline ends came to 18 bases. The germline V gene encodes CDR1 SGHTA and CDR2 FQGNSA. The CDR3 sequence is 17 residues long. The CDR3 DNA reads TGTGCCAGCAGCAGGCTCCAGGGCCAGGCAAACACCGGGGAGCTGTTTTTT. It is translated as CASSRLQGQANTGELFF.

This rearrangement joins TRBV4-1 to TRBJ1-2; 9 bases are a match to TRBD1. The CDR3 consists of 17 residues. Trimming removed 0 bases from V and 7 bases from J; junction bases left unmatched: 12. CDR1 and CDR2 (germline): MGHRA, YSYEKL. The CDR3 is CASSQDLGDRVISGYTF. The CDR3 DNA follows: TGCGCCAGCAGCCAAGATCTTGGGGACAGGGTAATTTCTGGCTACACCTTC.

This rearrangement joins TRBV4-2 to TRBJ2-7; D not certain. This CDR3 comprises 14 residues. Germline V lookup: CDR1 LGHNA, CDR2 YNFKEQ. Trimming removed 1 base from V and 1 base from J, with 8 bases in between. The CDR3 is CASSQVGNSYEQYF. CDR3 sequence (DNA): TGTGCCAGCAGCCAAGTGGGGAATTCCTACGAGCAGTACTTC.

This clone was detected only once. The V gene is TRBV4-3, the J gene TRBJ2-5; a possible D gene is TRBD1 (5 bases). The CDR3 consists of 16 residues. Deletions cut 3 bases from V and 7 bases from J, with 21 bases between. Per germline, CDR1 LGHNA and CDR2 YSLEER. The CDR3 protein is CASSHGKETALWTQYF. CDR3 nucleotide sequence: TGCGCCAGCAGCCATGGAAAGGAGACAGCTCTATGGACCCAGTACTTC.

The genes are TRBV7-3 and TRBJ2-1, with 10 bases lining up with TRBD1. V lost 1 base to trimming and J lost 8 bases; unmatched junction nucleotides: 11. From germline, CDR1 is SGHTA and CDR2 FQGTGA. The CDR3 totals 17 residues. CDR3 in DNA: TGTGCCAGCAGCTTAAATCCCGTGGGACAGGGGATGGATGAGCAGTTCTTC. Protein product: CASSLNPVGQGMDEQFF.

V is TRBV2 and J is TRBJ2-2, with a tentative D call TRBD1 (5 bases). The CDR3 length is 14 residues. Germline loops: CDR1 SNHLY, CDR2 FYNNEI. V was clipped by 6 bases and J by 6 bases, with 14 bases between them. CDR3 protein: CASRETSGPGELFF. CDR3 bases: TGTGCCAGCAGGGAGACCTCAGGGCCCGGGGAGCTGTTTTTT.

The CDR3 nucleotides are TGCGCCAGCAGCCAGGGGCCCATCTACAATGAGCAGTTCTTC. Translated: CASSQGPIYNEQFF. The chain carries TRBV4-3 and TRBJ2-1, with D maybe TRBD1 (5 bases). V lost 3 bases, J lost 3 bases, and 9 bases lay in between. CDR1 and CDR2 from the germline V gene are LGHNA and YSLEER. This CDR3 spans 14 amino acids.

The V and J genes are TRBV7-2 and TRBJ2-7; the match to TRBD1 covers 7 bases. V was pared by 5 bases and J by 3 bases, with 7 bases of the junction left unmatched. Germline V gives CDR1 SGHTA, CDR2 FQGNSA. The CDR3 contains 14 residues. The CDR3 sequence is CASSVRTGGYEQYF. In DNA, the CDR3 is TGTGCCAGCAGCGTTCGGACAGGAGGCTACGAGCAGTACTTC.

The chain recombines TRBV6-1 with TRBJ2-7; no reliable D call. Per the germline V gene, CDR1 is MNHNS and CDR2 is SASEGT. This CDR3 is 14 amino acids long. The V end lost 5 bases, the J end lost 0 bases, and 11 bases lay between the germline ends. The DNA of the CDR3 is TGTGCCAGCAGTTGGGATTCCTCCTCCTACGAGCAGTACTTC. Translated, it gives CASSWDSSSYEQYF.

This clone has just one count. The V gene is TRBV25-1, the J gene TRBJ1-1, with D possibly being TRBD1 (6 bases). Per germline, CDR1 MGHDK and CDR2 SYGVNS. The CDR3 has 16 residues. The V and J ends lost 7 bases and 3 bases respectively, with 21 bases between them. The CDR3 coding sequence is TGTGCCAGCACCGACACAGGGAAAATAGGGTACACTGAAGCTTTCTTT. It specifies CASTDTGKIGYTEAFF.

The rearrangement uses TRBV19 and TRBJ1-2, with D possibly matching TRBD1 (5 bases). Deletions cut 2 bases from V and 4 bases from J, with 8 bases between. The germline V gene encodes CDR1 LNHDA and CDR2 SQIVND (reference sequence). The CDR3 extends over 13 amino acids. CDR3 bases: TGTGCCAGTAGTATATCCGGGGCCTATGGCTACACCTTC. This codes for CASSISGAYGYTF.

The rearrangement joins TRBV29-1 to TRBJ1-5, with D maybe TRBD1 (6 bases). The CDR3 is made up of 13 amino acids. CDR1 is SQVTM and CDR2 is ANQGSEA in the germline V gene. V shed 4 bases and J shed 2 bases, with 9 bases lying between them. The DNA for the CDR3 is TGCAGCGTTGCCAACAGGGGCAATCAGCCCCAGCATTTT. Translating it yields CSVANRGNQPQHF.

Regarding this clone: Other DNA sequences within the sample encode an identical CDR3. The chain links TRBV11-3 to TRBJ2-3, with D hard to call. Germline CDR1 and CDR2: SGHNT and YENEEA. There are 13 residues in the CDR3. V lost 3 bases to trimming and J lost 2 bases, with 6 bases between them. In DNA form, the CDR3 reads TGTGCCAGCAGCTTGGGCCCCACAGATACGCAGTATTTT. Translating gives CASSLGPTDTQYF.

The chain links TRBV18 to TRBJ1-2, with a possible D match to TRBD1 (5 bases). Trimming stripped 1 base from V and 0 bases from J, with 9 bases between. There are 15 residues in the CDR3. CDR1 and CDR2 from the germline V gene are KGHSH and LQKENI. CDR3 in amino acids: CASSPQGEPNYGYTF. CDR3 bases: TGTGCCAGCTCACCACAAGGGGAGCCTAACTATGGCTACACCTTC.

The chain links TRBV6-6 to TRBJ1-1; maybe TRBD1 (5 bases). Germline V gene sequence: CDR1 MNHNY, CDR2 SVGAGI (reference sequence). Trimming stripped 2 bases from V and 0 bases from J, with 10 bases between. The CDR3 loop spans 15 amino acids. DNA of the CDR3: TGTGCCAGCAGTTACGACAGCATCATGAACACTGAAGCTTTCTTT. Amino acid sequence: CASSYDSIMNTEAFF.

This clone is a singleton in its sample. J is TRBJ2-7 and V is TRBV5-1, with D perhaps matching TRBD2 (6 bases). The CDR3 totals 17 residues. V gave up 0 bases and J gave up 6 bases, with 22 bases separating them. Germline V gene lookup returns CDR1 SGHRS and CDR2 YFSETQ. The CDR3: CASSLGNYLALASEQYF. Written as DNA, the CDR3 is TGCGCCAGCAGCTTGGGGAACTACCTCGCACTAGCCTCCGAGCAGTACTTC.

The chain joins TRBV6-5 to TRBJ2-1; D is perhaps TRBD2 (7 bases). Germline assignment: CDR1 MNHEY and CDR2 SVGAGI. The CDR3 has 14 residues. Trimming took off 8 bases at V and 7 bases at J, with 18 bases between the two ends. The CDR3 region is CASQGGGAGNEQFF. For the CDR3, the DNA is TGTGCCAGCCAGGGAGGGGGGGCGGGAAATGAGCAGTTCTTC.

This clone was observed a single time. At one boundary the junction diverges from the germline segment, which might be a read error. The genes are TRBV7-7 and TRBJ2-1, with D perhaps TRBD2 (5 bases). This CDR3 comprises 12 residues. CDR1 is SSHAT, CDR2 FNYEAQ, per germline (reference sequence). The CDR3 region is CASSLGGDEQFF. The CDR3 DNA follows: TGTGCTAGCAGCTTAGGAGGAGATGAGCAGTTCTTC.

The chain joins TRBV7-3 to TRBJ2-7, with D unresolved. Trimming shortened V by 3 bases and J by 4 bases, and 4 bases separated the two germline ends. Germline V CDR1 and CDR2: SGHTA, FQGTGA. CDR3 length: 11 amino acids. CDR3 sequence: CASSFAYEQYF. The CDR3 DNA follows: TGTGCCAGCAGCTTTGCTTACGAGCAGTACTTC.

V usage is TRBV10-3 and J usage is TRBJ1-3, with TRBD1 as a possible D gene (5 bases). CDR1 and CDR2 from the germline V gene are ENHRY and SYGVKD. The CDR3 sequence is 15 residues long. V shed 6 bases and J shed 8 bases, with 20 bases lying between them. In nucleotides, the CDR3 is TGTGCCATCAGGACACCAGGGCGCTCGGGGGACACCATATATTTT. Its translation: CAIRTPGRSGDTIYF.

The rearrangement links TRBV5-4 to TRBJ1-6; TRBD1 matches at 7 bases. From germline, CDR1 is SGHNT and CDR2 YYREEE (reference sequence). The CDR3 is 15 amino acids. J gave up 4 bases and V 4 bases, and 5 bases lay outside the gene matches. CDR3 region: CASSPRTGYNSPLHF. Here the CDR3 DNA reads TGTGCCAGCAGCCCGCGGACAGGTTATAATTCACCCCTCCACTTT. Drawing the rest from reference TRBV5-4 and TRBJ1-6, the complete variable domain is ETGVTQSPTHLIKTRGQQVTLRCSSQSGHNTVSWYQQALGQGPQFIFQYYREEENGRGNFPPRFSGLQFPNYSSELNVNALELDDSALYLCASSPRTGYNSPLHFGNGTRLTVT.

V usage is TRBV5-6 and J usage is TRBJ2-3; TRBD2 matches 14 bases. The CDR3 totals 17 residues. With V trimmed by 4 bases and J by 4 bases, 8 bases remained unmatched. In germline, CDR1 is SGHDT, CDR2 YYEEEE. The DNA of the CDR3 is TGTGCCAGCAGCCCGCGACTAGCGGGGGGGCCATCAGATACGCAGTATTTT. This codes for CASSPRLAGGPSDTQYF.